This T cell receptor (beta chain) is drawn from a study of blood T cell repertoires in COVID-19. Background on the study: In each case, the material was cDNA or gDNA derived from T cells, B-cell-depleted T cells, or PBMCs.

The count of this clone is one. Germline CDR1 and CDR2: SGHRS and YFSETQ. V lost 0 bases, J lost 5 bases, and 13 bases lay in between. This CDR3 region has 15 residues. Clones were sequenced by immunoSEQ multiplex PCR, and TCRdb holds only the in-frame ones, with some missing. The table lists roughly 99,000 clones, roughly 90% of them singletons, with 4.5% to 6% in the top ten. The sequenced sample consisted of peripheral blood. This TCR was recovered from a middle-aged man with active or convalescent COVID-19. The V gene is TRBV5-1, the J gene TRBJ2-3; D gene unclear. In DNA form, the CDR3 reads TGCGCCAGCAGCTTGGCGGGTCAGCAAGGAGATACGCAGTATTTT. Translation: CASSLAGQQGDTQYF.